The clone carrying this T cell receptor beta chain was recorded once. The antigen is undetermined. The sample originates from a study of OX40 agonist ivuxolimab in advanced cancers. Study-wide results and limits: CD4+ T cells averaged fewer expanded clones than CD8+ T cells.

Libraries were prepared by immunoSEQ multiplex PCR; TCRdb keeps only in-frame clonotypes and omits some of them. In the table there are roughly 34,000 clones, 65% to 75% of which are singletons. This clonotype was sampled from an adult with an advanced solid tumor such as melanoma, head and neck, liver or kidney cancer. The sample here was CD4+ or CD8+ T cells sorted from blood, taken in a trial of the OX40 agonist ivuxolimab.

CDR3 residues: CASSYSSSSSGNTIYF. The CDR3 DNA reads as TGTGCCAGCAGTTACTCATCATCAAGTTCAGGAAACACCATATATTTT. The rearrangement uses TRBV6-6 and TRBJ1-3; no firm D call. This CDR3 region has 16 residues. Trimming left V 0 bases short and J 4 bases short, with 13 bases between. The V gene's germline CDR1 is MNHNY and CDR2 SVGAGI (reference sequence).